This is a list of T cell receptor beta chains from one sample in a study of CD8 T cells in ankylosing spondylitis. TCRdb itself ran the 5' RACE reads through MiXCR, one entry per CDR3 protein. The sample comprises 100,000 or so distinct CDR3 sequences, around 8.5% of which are singletons, and approximately 29% rests with the top ten. The sequenced sample was blood, either unsorted or a sorted T cell fraction (not recorded which). The origin of the receptors is a male donor with ankylosing spondylitis. Both conserved end residues are part of each CDR3. A D gene is named only where the DNA matches it firmly. Not all rows give a size; the values are once, few, many and, for expanded clones, a class.

D gene	J gene	V gene	clone size	CDR3 protein	CDR3 DNA
NA	TRBJ1-2	TRBV15	few	CATSTTPQEGNYGYTF	TGTGCCACCAGCACCACACCACAAGAGGGAAACTATGGCTACACCTTC
NA	TRBJ2-1	TRBV5-6	few	CASSLTPTLPYNEQFF	TGTGCCAGCAGCTTGACCCCGACGTTACCTTACAATGAGCAGTTCTTC
NA	TRBJ2-3	TRBV12-3/TRBV12-4	many	CASTPRFADTQYF	TGTGCCAGCACTCCCAGGTTTGCAGATACGCAGTATTTT
TRBD2	TRBJ2-7	TRBV5-1	NA	CASSLAGGQPYELYF	TGCGCCAGCAGCTTGGCGGGAGGCCAGCCCTACGAGCTGTACTTC
TRBD2	TRBJ2-1	TRBV29-1	NA	CSVGGSGTYNEQFF	TGCAGCGTTGGCGGGAGTGGAACCTACAATGAGCAGTTCTTC
TRBD2	TRBJ2-5	TRBV10-3	NA	CAIILSGRVETQYF	TGTGCCATCATTCTAAGCGGGAGAGTAGAGACCCAGTACTTC
TRBD2	TRBJ2-1	TRBV10-2	NA	CASSESGRDYYNEQFF	TGCGCCAGCAGTGAGTCGGGCAGGGACTACTACAATGAGCAGTTCTTC
TRBD2	TRBJ2-7	TRBV7-9	many	CASSDQLAGDAYEQYF	TGTGCCAGCAGCGATCAACTAGCGGGAGATGCCTACGAGCAGTACTTC
TRBD2	TRBJ2-1	TRBV20-1	many	CSARDGGRQGNEQFF	TGCAGTGCTAGAGATGGCGGGAGGCAAGGAAATGAGCAGTTCTTC
TRBD1	TRBJ2-7	TRBV10-2	NA	CATGEGQGAYEQYF	TGCGCCACCGGGGAGGGACAGGGGGCCTACGAGCAGTACTTC
NA	TRBJ2-1	TRBV12-3/TRBV12-4	NA	CASSLDGGAYNEQFF	TGTGCCAGCAGTCTGGACGGGGGAGCTTACAATGAGCAGTTCTTC
TRBD1	TRBJ2-1	TRBV6-2/TRBV6-3	many	CASSPGGIVEQFF	TGTGCCAGCAGCCCAGGGGGAATAGTTGAGCAGTTCTTC
TRBD1	TRBJ1-2	TRBV12-3/TRBV12-4	many	CASSRWLTGELFDYGYTF	TGTGCCAGCAGCCGATGGTTGACAGGGGAATTGTTCGACTATGGCTACACCTTC
NA	TRBJ2-1	TRBV2	NA	CASSDGTTRDEQFF	TGTGCCAGCAGTGATGGCACAACCCGCGATGAGCAGTTCTTC
TRBD2	TRBJ2-1	TRBV7-8	few	CASSPTSGSYGEQFF	TGTGCCAGCAGCCCTACTAGCGGGAGTTACGGTGAGCAGTTCTTC
TRBD2	TRBJ2-3	TRBV2	NA	CASEPSSGASTDTQYF	TGTGCCTCCGAGCCCTCTAGCGGGGCCAGCACAGATACGCAGTATTTT
NA	TRBJ2-1	TRBV7-6	many	CASSLLSNEQFF	TGTGCCAGCAGCCTTTTAAGCAATGAGCAGTTCTTC
TRBD1	TRBJ2-1	TRBV5-1	many	CASSFDRGPYNEQFF	TGCGCCAGCAGCTTTGACAGGGGCCCCTACAATGAGCAGTTCTTC
TRBD2	TRBJ2-1	TRBV10-3	few	CAIKRGGLAGNEQFF	TGTGCCATCAAGCGCGGGGGACTAGCGGGCAATGAGCAGTTCTTC
TRBD2	TRBJ2-1	TRBV9	few	CASSVGDSGIGNEQFF	TGTGCCAGCAGCGTAGGGGATAGCGGGATAGGCAATGAGCAGTTCTTC
TRBD1	TRBJ2-1	TRBV10-3	many	CAISEGDSDRGSEQFF	TGTGCCATCAGTGAAGGGGACAGTGATAGGGGGAGTGAGCAGTTCTTC
NA	TRBJ2-7	TRBV7-8	NA	CASSLGSPYEQYF	TGTGCCAGCAGCTTGGGATCGCCCTACGAGCAGTACTTC
NA	TRBJ2-3	TRBV11-2	few	CASTLGDTQYF	TGTGCCAGCACCTTGGGGGATACGCAGTATTTT
NA	TRBJ2-5	TRBV11-2	many	CASSLDPFSGETQYF	TGTGCCAGCAGCTTAGATCCATTTTCGGGGGAGACCCAGTACTTC
NA	TRBJ2-7	TRBV7-9	many	CASSPAGYEQYF	TGTGCCAGCAGCCCTGCGGGTTACGAGCAGTACTTC
NA	TRBJ1-1	TRBV29-1	NA	CSGRDTRDRTAFF	TGCAGCGGCCGGGACACGAGGGATCGGACGGCTTTCTTT
NA	TRBJ2-1	TRBV6-5	NA	CASSYSPEQSEQFF	TGTGCCAGCAGTTACTCACCCGAGCAGAGTGAGCAGTTCTTC
TRBD2	TRBJ2-3	TRBV6-4	NA	CASSDDSGGSDTQYF	TGTGCCAGCAGTGACGATTCGGGAGGATCAGATACGCAGTATTTT
TRBD2	TRBJ2-2	TRBV12-3/TRBV12-4	many	CASSLLAEVSGELFF	TGTGCCAGCAGTTTACTAGCGGAGGTTTCCGGGGAGCTGTTTTTT
NA	TRBJ2-5	TRBV7-2	few	CASSFVGETQYF	TGTGCCAGCAGCTTTGTTGGAGAGACCCAGTACTTC
NA	TRBJ2-1	TRBV6-4	NA	CASSTTGERNEQFF	TGTGCCAGCAGCACGACCGGGGAGAGGAATGAGCAGTTCTTC